The 15 T cell receptor beta chains presented below share a single source sample, sequenced in a study of T cell repertoires in cytomegalovirus infection. TCRdb re-called the reads with MiXCR, one entry per CDR3 protein. The profile shows more than 200,000 distinct CDR3 sequences, roughly 10% of them singletons. The sequenced sample consisted of PBMCs. The receptors derive from a human donor in good health (CMV status not recorded). Some clones in this sample may be carry-over from other donors' samples.

The table lists this clonotype with many counts. V is TRBV7-2 and J is TRBJ2-2, with D maybe TRBD1 (6 bases). Per germline, CDR1 SGHTA and CDR2 FQGNSA. Trimming removed 5 bases from V and 5 bases from J, with 18 bases in between. The CDR3 contains 16 residues. This chain's CDR3 is CASSTLRGGKTGELFF. CDR3 coding DNA: TGTGCCAGCAGCACCCTCAGGGGCGGTAAAACCGGGGAGCTGTTTTTT.

There are a few counts of this clonotype. The rearrangement links TRBV6-6 to TRBJ2-3, with a weak D call TRBD2 (6 bases). The CDR3 spans 14 residues. V dropped 6 bases and J dropped 5 bases, with 15 bases sitting between them. Germline V gene lookup returns CDR1 MNHNY and CDR2 SVGAGI (reference sequence). CDR3 loop: CASSPPGTQDTQYF. CDR3 coding DNA: TGTGCCAGCAGCCCCCCCGGGACTCAAGATACGCAGTATTTT.

This clonotype was found many times. This chain uses TRBV7-9 with TRBJ1-1, with D possibly being TRBD1 (5 bases). Trimming left V 4 bases short and J 11 bases short, with 14 bases between. This CDR3 region has 12 residues. The germline CDR1 and CDR2 sequences are SEHNR and FQNEAQ (reference sequence). The CDR3 DNA sequence: TGTGCCAGCAGCTCACAGGACGCGGGTGCTTTCTTT. It yields the protein CASSSQDAGAFF.

V gene TRBV6-6 combines with J gene TRBJ1-6; the match to TRBD1 covers 7 bases. CDR3 length: 17 amino acids. V trimming: 2 bases; J trimming: 3 bases; junction bases outside the gene matches: 7. Germline CDR1 is MNHNY and CDR2 is SVGAGI (reference sequence). CDR3 DNA sequence: TGTGCCAGCAGTTACCAGGGACAGATTAACTATAATTCACCCCTCCACTTT. It yields the protein CASSYQGQINYNSPLHF.

The chain is built from TRBV5-1 and TRBJ2-5; TRBD2 is a possible D gene (6 bases). Between the trimmed V and J ends, which lost 3 bases and 5 bases, there was a span of 14 bases. The CDR3 runs 14 residues. The germline gives CDR1 SGHRS, CDR2 YFSETQ. CDR3 bases: TGCGCCAGCAGCTACGGAGGGTCCGAGGAGACCCAGTACTTC. It translates to CASSYGGSEETQYF.

Many counts were recorded for this clonotype. The V gene is TRBV7-2, the J gene TRBJ2-7, with 11 bases lining up with TRBD2. Germline-derived CDR1 and CDR2 are SGHTA and FQGNSA. Unmatched junction bases numbered 8, after V lost 0 bases and J lost 4 bases. The CDR3 extends over 17 amino acids. As DNA, the CDR3 is TGTGCCAGCAGCTTAGCGATCCTAGCGGGAGGTAGTTACGAGCAGTACTTC. It translates to CASSLAILAGGSYEQYF.

Regarding this clonotype: A read error may explain this, as a much larger clone is one base away. The rearrangement joins TRBV12-3 or TRBV12-4 to TRBJ2-7, with TRBD2 as a possible D gene (6 bases). Trimming took off 3 bases at V and 9 bases at J, with 12 bases between the two ends. This CDR3 comprises 12 residues. CDR3: CASSLRGSVQYF. For the CDR3, the DNA is TGTGCCAGCAGTTTGCGGGGTAGCGTGCAGTACTTC.

This sequence joins TRBV4-3 and TRBJ2-3; the D gene is possibly TRBD1 (6 bases). This CDR3 region has 16 residues. Deletions cut 0 bases from V and 3 bases from J, with 13 bases between. Looked up from germline, CDR1 is LGHNA and CDR2 is YSLEER. The CDR3 DNA follows: TGCGCCAGCAGCCAAGATGTACAGGGCGGAACAGATACGCAGTATTTT. It encodes CASSQDVQGGTDTQYF.

This clonotype was recorded at least ten times. The CDR3 bases are TGTGCCAGCAGCTTACCTCCCAAGGCAGTGGCGCAGTATTTT. It specifies CASSLPPKAVAQYF. The rearrangement joins TRBV7-2 to TRBJ2-3; D is uncertain. Between the trimmed V and J ends, which lost 2 bases and 10 bases, there was a span of 16 bases. Per germline, CDR1 SGHTA and CDR2 FQGNSA. The CDR3 is made up of 14 amino acids.

This clonotype was counted ten times or more. The chain joins TRBV7-8 to TRBJ1-5, with a possible D match to TRBD1 (6 bases). CDR3 length: 17 amino acids. With 8 bases removed from V and 5 bases from J, the gap between germline ends came to 25 bases. CDR1 and CDR2 (germline): SGHVS, FQNEAQ. Written as DNA, the CDR3 is TGTGCCAGCTCCATAGGAACAGGGAGAAGAGGGGATCAGCCCCAGCATTTT. Translation gives CASSIGTGRRGDQPQHF.

This clonotype has at least ten counts. V is TRBV7-2 and J is TRBJ1-5; a possible D gene is TRBD1 (6 bases). The CDR3 length is 14 residues. Germline V lookup: CDR1 SGHTA, CDR2 FQGNSA. Trimming cost V 1 base and J 6 bases, with 10 bases left between them. In DNA form, the CDR3 reads TGTGCCAGCAGCTTAGACAACAGGGTTCAGCCCCAGCATTTT. Residues: CASSLDNRVQPQHF.

The chain uses TRBV7-9 and TRBJ2-6; maybe TRBD2 (5 bases). CDR1 and CDR2 from the germline V gene are SEHNR and FQNEAQ (reference sequence). V shed 5 bases and J shed 0 bases, with 14 bases lying between them. This CDR3 is built from 17 residues. DNA of the CDR3: TGTGCCAGCAGCCGGACTGATGCTTCCTCTGGGGCCAACGTCCTGACTTTC. It translates to CASSRTDASSGANVLTF.

This clonotype was seen a few times. This chain uses TRBV6-2 or TRBV6-3 with TRBJ1-4; D possibly corresponds to TRBD1 (5 bases). The CDR3 is 15 amino acids. CDR1 and CDR2 (germline): MNHEY, SVGEGT. V was shortened by 6 bases and J by 3 bases, with 14 bases between the two germline ends. CDR3 protein: CASRARDPANEKLFF. CDR3 nucleotide sequence: TGTGCCAGCAGGGCTCGGGACCCGGCTAATGAAAAACTGTTTTTT.

This clonotype was seen a handful of times. The chain has TRBV6-1 and TRBJ1-3; TRBD1 matches 7 bases. Germline CDR1 reads MNHNS; CDR2 reads SASEGT. CDR3 length equals 15 residues. With V trimmed by 5 bases and J by 0 bases, 4 bases remained unmatched. In DNA, the CDR3 is TGTGCCAGCAGTTATAACAGGGGCTCTGGAAACACCATATATTTT. Its protein is CASSYNRGSGNTIYF.

In this sample, this clonotype turned up many times. V gene TRBV7-3 combines with J gene TRBJ2-7; 10 bases match TRBD1. This CDR3 contains 15 residues. V gave up 4 bases and J gave up 5 bases; unmatched junction bases: 8. Per germline, CDR1 SGHTA and CDR2 FQGTGA. The DNA for the CDR3 is TGTGCCAGCAGCTCGAGACAGGGGGCGCCTAACGAGCAGTACTTC. This translates into CASSSRQGAPNEQYF.